The present TCR beta chain was sequenced within a study of early T cells in non-severe SARS-CoV-2 infection. TCRdb re-analysed the 5' RACE reads in MiXCR, keeping a single row per CDR3 protein. Seen here are about 19,000 distinct CDR3 sequences, about 4% observed once, and the top ten hold 7.2%. Per the germline V gene, CDR1 is SGHKS and CDR2 is YYEKEE (reference sequence). There are 15 residues in the CDR3. The V and J ends lost 4 bases and 0 bases respectively, with 13 bases between them. This clonotype was seen ten or more times. The chain employs TRBV5-5 and TRBJ1-1, with TRBD1 as a possible D gene (6 bases). Sequencing was done on a sample of whole blood. The source is an adult who was a healthcare worker with PCR-confirmed SARS-CoV-2 infection or an uninfected control (not recorded which). The CDR3 nucleotides read TGTGCCAGCAGCCCGGGACACACTATGAACACTGAAGCTTTCTTT. This sequence encodes CASSPGHTMNTEAFF. Full variable domain (remainder filled in from reference TRBV5-5 and TRBJ1-1): DAGVTQSPTHLIKTRGQQVTLRCSPISGHKSVSWYQQVLGQGPQFIFQYYEKEERGRGNFPDRFSARQFPNYSSELNVNALLLGDSALYLCASSPGHTMNTEAFFGQGTRLTVV.